A selection of T cell receptor beta chains follows, all from one sample in a study of cytomegalovirus exposure and HLA in healthy donors. TCRdb keeps only in-frame clones here, not all; method: immunoSEQ multiplex PCR. The sample has some 100,000 clones, around four fifths seen once; the top ten hold around 4.1%. The sample taken for sequencing was PBMCs. The source is a man aged 35 to 55 in good health and CMV-seronegative. The CDR3 runs from the conserved cysteine through the conserved F or W. The D gene is left open where the match is weak. The size of a clone is reported for some rows only, either as once, few or many, or as a class for expanded clones.

>TRBJ1-1|-|TRBV6-1|-
CASSAWQGRVNTEAFF
TGTGCCAGCAGTGCCTGGCAGGGTCGGGTGAACACTGAAGCTTTCTTT
>TRBJ1-1|-|TRBV2|TRBD1
CASTGGQGARAEAFF
TGTGCCAGCACCGGGGGACAGGGGGCAAGAGCTGAAGCTTTCTTT
>TRBJ2-3|-|TRBV7-9|-
CASSLNSLGLDTQYF
TGTGCCAGCAGCTTAAACTCGCTCGGACTAGATACGCAGTATTTT
>TRBJ1-2|-|TRBV7-2|-
CASSLNGPGEGGHTF
TGTGCCAGCAGCTTAAACGGCCCAGGGGAGGGTGGCCACACCTTC
>TRBJ2-3|-|TRBV27|TRBD1
CASSGSGTGPDTQYF
TGTGCCAGCAGTGGATCCGGGACAGGGCCAGATACGCAGTATTTT
>TRBJ1-5|-|TRBV18|TRBD1
CASSPLARGQYSNQPQHF
TGTGCCAGCTCACCTCTCGCCAGGGGGCAATATAGCAATCAGCCCCAGCATTTT
>TRBJ2-1|-|TRBV5-1|-
CASAPRVGFLIF
TGCGCCAGCGCCCCCAGGGTAGGGTTTTTAATCTTC
>TRBJ1-2|-|TRBV29-1|-
CSVTENYGYTF
TGCAGCGTTACGGAGAACTATGGCTACACCTTC
>TRBJ1-1|-|TRBV19|TRBD1
CASSTLGQGANTDTEAFF
TGTGCCAGTAGTACCCTCGGACAGGGGGCGAATACGGACACTGAAGCTTTCTTT
>TRBJ2-3|-|TRBV7-2|-
CASSWGWLPGEVDTQYF
TGTGCCAGCAGCTGGGGATGGTTGCCGGGGGAGGTGGATACGCAGTATTTT
>TRBJ1-3|-|TRBV6-1|-
CASSKVAKVGDTIYF
TGTGCCAGCAGTAAGGTGGCGAAGGTCGGGGACACCATATATTTT
>TRBJ1-1|few|TRBV2|-
CASSESRAFF
TGTGCCAGCAGTGAGTCTCGAGCTTTCTTT
>TRBJ2-6|once|TRBV4-3|TRBD1
CASSQATRGSGANVLTF
TGCGCCAGCAGCCAAGCTACCAGGGGGTCTGGGGCCAACGTCCTGACTTTC
>TRBJ2-2|few|TRBV5-1|TRBD1
CASSPGQGTGELFF
TGCGCCAGCAGCCCAGGACAGGGCACCGGGGAGCTGTTTTTT
>TRBJ2-1|few|TRBV18|-
CASSQPGGNEQFF
TGTGCCAGCTCCCAACCCGGGGGCAATGAGCAGTTCTTC
>TRBJ1-3|-|TRBV5-1|-
CASSPQTDSGNTIYF
TGCGCCAGCAGCCCCCAGACAGACTCTGGAAACACCATATATTTT
>TRBJ2-6|-|TRBV2|-
CASSEFGGGSGANVLTF
TGTGCCAGCAGTGAATTTGGTGGAGGAAGTGGGGCCAACGTCCTGACTTTC
>TRBJ2-1|-|TRBV30|-
CAWSPTGRAYNEQFF
TGTGCCTGGAGTCCTACAGGGCGAGCCTACAATGAGCAGTTCTTC
>TRBJ1-5|-|TRBV6-1|-
CASSEGGHSNQPQHF
TGTGCCAGCAGTGAAGGCGGTCATAGCAATCAGCCCCAGCATTTT
>TRBJ1-1|few|TRBV4-2|-
CASSQAPDRPEAFF
TGTGCCAGCAGCCAAGCCCCCGACAGACCTGAAGCTTTCTTT
>TRBJ2-7|few|TRBV5-4|-
CASSPPSATYEQYF
TGTGCCAGCAGCCCCCCCTCTGCTACCTACGAGCAGTACTTC